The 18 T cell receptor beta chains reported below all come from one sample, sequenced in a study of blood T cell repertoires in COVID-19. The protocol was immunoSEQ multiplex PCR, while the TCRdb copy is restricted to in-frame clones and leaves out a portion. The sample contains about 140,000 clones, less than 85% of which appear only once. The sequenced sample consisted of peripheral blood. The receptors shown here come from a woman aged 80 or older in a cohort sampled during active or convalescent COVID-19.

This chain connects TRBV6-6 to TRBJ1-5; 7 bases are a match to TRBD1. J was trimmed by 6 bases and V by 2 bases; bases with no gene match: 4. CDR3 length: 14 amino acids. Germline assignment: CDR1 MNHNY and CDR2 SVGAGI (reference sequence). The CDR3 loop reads CASSYRGLGQPQHF. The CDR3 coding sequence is TGTGCCAGCAGTTACAGGGGGCTAGGTCAGCCCCAGCATTTT.

The CDR3, as DNA: TGTGCCTGGTACCCGGGACTCCACGCGGATACGCAGTATTTT. Encoded protein: CAWYPGLHADTQYF. The chain has TRBV30 and TRBJ2-3; D is perhaps TRBD2 (6 bases). CDR1 is GTSNPN and CDR2 is SVGIG in the germline V gene (reference sequence). The CDR3 is 14 residues long. Trimming pared 5 bases from V and 6 bases from J, leaving 18 bases between. Supplemented by reference TRBV30 and TRBJ2-3, the full variable domain reads SQTIHQWPATLVQPVGSPLSLECTVEGTSNPNLYWYRQAAGRGLQLLFYSVGIGQISSEVPQNLSASRPQDRQFILSSKKLLLSDSGFYLCAWYPGLHADTQYFGPGTRLTVL.

The CDR3 DNA is TGTGCCAGCAGCCTGAACACCGGGGAGCTGTTTTTT. Translation gives CASSLNTGELFF. V gene TRBV7-2 combines with J gene TRBJ2-2; no firm D call. Germline V gives CDR1 SGHTA, CDR2 FQGNSA. The CDR3 length is 12 residues. Trimming took 5 bases from V and 1 from J, leaving 2 bases between them.

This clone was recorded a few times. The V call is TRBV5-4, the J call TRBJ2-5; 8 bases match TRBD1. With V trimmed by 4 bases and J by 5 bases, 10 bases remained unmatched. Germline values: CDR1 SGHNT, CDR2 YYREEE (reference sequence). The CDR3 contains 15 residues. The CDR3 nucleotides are TGTGCCAGCAGCACCAAGACAGGGGACCTGGAGACCCAGTACTTC. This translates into CASSTKTGDLETQYF.

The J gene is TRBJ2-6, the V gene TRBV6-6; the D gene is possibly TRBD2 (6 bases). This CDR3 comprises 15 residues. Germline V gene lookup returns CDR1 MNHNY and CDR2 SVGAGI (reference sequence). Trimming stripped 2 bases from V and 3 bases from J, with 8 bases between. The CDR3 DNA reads TGTGCCAGCAGTTACCCGGGGGATGGGGCCAACGTCCTGACTTTC. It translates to CASSYPGDGANVLTF.

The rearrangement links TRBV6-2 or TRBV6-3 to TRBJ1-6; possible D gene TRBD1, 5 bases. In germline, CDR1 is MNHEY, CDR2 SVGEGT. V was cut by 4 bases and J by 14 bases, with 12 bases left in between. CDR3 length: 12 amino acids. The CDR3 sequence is CASSSTGLTLHF. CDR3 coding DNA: TGTGCCAGCAGTTCTACAGGTTTAACCCTCCACTTT.

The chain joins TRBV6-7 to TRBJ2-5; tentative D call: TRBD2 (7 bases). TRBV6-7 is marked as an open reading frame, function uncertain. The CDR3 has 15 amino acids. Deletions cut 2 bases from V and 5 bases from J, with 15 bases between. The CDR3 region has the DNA TGTGCCAGCAGTTACCAGGTGGGGGGGCGTGAGACCCAGTACTTC. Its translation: CASSYQVGGRETQYF.

CDR3 bases: TGTGCCAGCAGCCAACAGGTCACCCGGCCTCTCAACTATGGCTACACCTTC. Translated: CASSQQVTRPLNYGYTF. The rearrangement joins TRBV5-6 to TRBJ1-2, with D tentatively TRBD1 (5 bases). V was shortened by 4 bases and J by 2 bases, with 21 bases between the two germline ends. Germline CDR1 and CDR2: SGHDT and YYEEEE. The CDR3 length is 17 residues. Full variable domain (outside the CDR3, taken from reference TRBV5-6 and TRBJ1-2): DAGVTQSPTHLIKTRGQQVTLRCSPKSGHDTVSWYQQALGQGPQFIFQYYEEEERQRGNFPDRFSGHQFPNYSSELNVNALLLGDSALYLCASSQQVTRPLNYGYTFGSGTRLTVV.

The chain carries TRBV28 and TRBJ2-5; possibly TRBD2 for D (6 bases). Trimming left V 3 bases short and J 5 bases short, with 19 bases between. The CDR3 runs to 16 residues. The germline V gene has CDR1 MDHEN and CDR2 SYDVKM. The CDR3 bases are TGTGCCAGCAGTTTGAGAGATAGCGGATTGTGGGAGACCCAGTACTTC. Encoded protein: CASSLRDSGLWETQYF.

CDR3 sequence (DNA): TGTGCCAGCAGCCAAGATCCGACAGGGTCTGGAAACACCATATATTTT. Translation: CASSQDPTGSGNTIYF. This chain uses TRBV3-1 (or the pseudogene TRBV3-2) with TRBJ1-3; TRBD1 agrees at 7 bases. The CDR3 is made up of 16 amino acids. Germline trimming cut 0 bases from V and 1 base from J; bases unmatched to any gene: 3. CDR1 and CDR2 (germline): LGHDT, YNNKEL (reference sequence).

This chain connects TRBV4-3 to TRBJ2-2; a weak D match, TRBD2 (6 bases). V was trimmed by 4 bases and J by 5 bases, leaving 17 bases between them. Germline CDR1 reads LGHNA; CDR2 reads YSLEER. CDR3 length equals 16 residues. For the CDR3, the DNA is TGCGCCAGCAGCCGCCCCTGGGCGGGGAATACCGGGGAGCTGTTTTTT. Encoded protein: CASSRPWAGNTGELFF.

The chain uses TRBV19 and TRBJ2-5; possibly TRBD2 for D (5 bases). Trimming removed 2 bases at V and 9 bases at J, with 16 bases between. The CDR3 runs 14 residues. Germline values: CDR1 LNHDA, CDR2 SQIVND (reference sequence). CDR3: CASSINRMEVAQYF. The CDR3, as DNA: TGTGCCAGTAGTATAAATAGGATGGAGGTCGCCCAGTACTTC.

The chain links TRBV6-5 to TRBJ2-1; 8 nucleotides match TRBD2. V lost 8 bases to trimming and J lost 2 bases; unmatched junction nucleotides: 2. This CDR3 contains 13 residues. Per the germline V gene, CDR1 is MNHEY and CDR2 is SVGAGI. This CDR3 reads CASGRGAYNEQFF. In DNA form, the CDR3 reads TGTGCCAGCGGGCGGGGGGCCTACAATGAGCAGTTCTTC.

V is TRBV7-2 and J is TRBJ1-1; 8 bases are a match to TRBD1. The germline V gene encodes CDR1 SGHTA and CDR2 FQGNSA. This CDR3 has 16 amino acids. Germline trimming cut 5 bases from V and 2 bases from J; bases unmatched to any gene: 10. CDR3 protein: CASSRAPTGVNTEAFF. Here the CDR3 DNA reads TGTGCCAGCAGCCGCGCTCCGACAGGGGTCAACACTGAAGCTTTCTTT. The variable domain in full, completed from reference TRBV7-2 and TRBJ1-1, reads GAGVSQSPSNKVTEKGKDVELRCDPISGHTALYWYRQSLGQGLEFLIYFQGNSAPDKSGLPSDRFSAERTGGSVSTLTIQRTQQEDSAVYLCASSRAPTGVNTEAFFGQGTRLTVV.

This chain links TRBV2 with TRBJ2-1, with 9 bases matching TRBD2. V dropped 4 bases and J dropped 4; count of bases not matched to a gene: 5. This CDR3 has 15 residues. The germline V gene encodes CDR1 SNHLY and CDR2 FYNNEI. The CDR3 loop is CASSGDSGGYNEQFF. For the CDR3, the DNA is TGTGCCAGCAGTGGGGACAGCGGGGGGTACAATGAGCAGTTCTTC.

The DNA of the CDR3 is TGCGCCAGCAGCCGAACCACATCAGCGGGGGGGCAAGAGACCCAGTACTTC. This codes for CASSRTTSAGGQETQYF. The chain links TRBV5-1 to TRBJ2-5, with 10 nucleotides matching TRBD2. Germline CDR1 reads SGHRS; CDR2 reads YFSETQ. V shed 4 bases and J 2 bases; nucleotides not matched to a gene: 11. The CDR3 is made up of 17 amino acids.

The CDR3 coding sequence is TGTGCCAGCAGCTTAGAGGGCAGGGGTGTCCCTGACTATGGCTACACCTTC. Translation: CASSLEGRGVPDYGYTF. The chain recombines TRBV7-8 with TRBJ1-2; D is perhaps TRBD1 (6 bases). Trimming took 1 base from V and 3 from J, leaving 18 bases between them. The CDR3 is 17 residues long. CDR1 and CDR2 from the germline V gene are SGHVS and FQNEAQ.

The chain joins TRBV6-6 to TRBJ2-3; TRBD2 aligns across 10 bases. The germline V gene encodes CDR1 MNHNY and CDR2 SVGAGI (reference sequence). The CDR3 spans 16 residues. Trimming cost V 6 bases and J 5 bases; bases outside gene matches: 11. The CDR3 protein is CASRQSGTSDGDTQYF. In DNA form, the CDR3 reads TGTGCCAGCAGACAATCCGGGACTAGCGACGGAGATACGCAGTATTTT.